The 2 T cell receptor beta chains listed next were all sequenced from one sample in a study of TIL therapy for anti-PD-1-resistant metastatic lung cancer. The immunoSEQ assay was v3. This table comes from immunoSEQ multiplex PCR, and its TCRdb copy is limited to in-frame clones, with some not included. The profile shows roughly 26,000 clones, roughly 72% of them singletons. The sample's time point: pre-treatment sample, taken before nivolumab and TIL therapy. The tumor samples were excised metastases, mostly pleural nodules or supraclavicular lymph nodes. The material was tumor tissue, obtained at baseline. Every receptor here comes from a person aged 25-79 years with non-small cell lung cancer.

The CDR3 DNA sequence: TGTGCCAGCTCACCACCGCGCGCGGGGACTAGCACAGATACGCAGTATTTT. It codes for CASSPPRAGTSTDTQYF. The chain combines TRBV18 with TRBJ2-3, with TRBD2 as a possible D gene (6 bases). This CDR3 region has 17 residues. V was shortened by 0 bases and J by 0 bases, with 13 bases between the two germline ends. Germline CDR1 and CDR2: KGHSH and LQKENI.

The chain employs TRBV11-2 and TRBJ2-5; D not resolved. The CDR3 is 14 amino acids. The V end lost 4 bases, the J end lost 5 bases, and 14 bases lay between the germline ends. Germline loops: CDR1 SGHAT, CDR2 FQNNGV. The CDR3 sequence: CASSSPPGSETQYF. The CDR3 bases are TGTGCCAGCAGCTCCCCGCCGGGCTCGGAGACCCAGTACTTC.